A selection of T cell receptor beta chains follows, all from one sample in a study of T cells after yellow fever vaccination. Each CDR3 protein gets one entry after TCRdb re-called the 5' RACE reads with MiXCR. The data show around 500,000 distinct CDR3 sequences, with roughly 22% seen just once and roughly a sixth held by the top ten. The material was PBMCs, obtained 20 to 25 days after the first yellow fever vaccination. The receptors come from a man aged 18 to 30 who received the YFV17D yellow fever vaccine. The CDR3 runs from the conserved cysteine through the conserved F or W. The order of the fields is CDR3 protein, D gene, V gene, clone size. The D gene is left open where the match is weak. Rows give clone size only sometimes, using once, few, many, or a class for an expanded clone.

CDR3: CASSLNGNGYTF; D: NA; V: TRBV12-3/TRBV12-4; size: NA
CDR3: CASSYGGLGETQYF; D: NA; V: TRBV6-5; size: NA
CDR3: CASTPGVPGSTDTQYF; D: NA; V: TRBV12-3/TRBV12-4; size: few
CDR3: CASSDPTGGRNEQFF; D: NA; V: TRBV6-4; size: few
CDR3: CASTPDRGRYTQYF; D: TRBD1; V: TRBV7-2; size: NA
CDR3: CASSFQRGDNEQFF; D: TRBD2; V: TRBV7-2; size: NA
CDR3: CASSQVHHRGLSYNEQFF; D: TRBD1; V: TRBV4-1; size: NA
CDR3: CASSLSQGRGSSNYGYTF; D: NA; V: TRBV5-5; size: NA
CDR3: CASSLVGGLGEKLFF; D: NA; V: TRBV7-2; size: NA
CDR3: CASSQGETRGQYF; D: NA; V: TRBV3-1; size: NA
CDR3: CASSLRGESGNTIYF; D: NA; V: TRBV5-1; size: NA
CDR3: CASSQGAKNTGELFF; D: NA; V: TRBV4-1; size: few
CDR3: CASSFGPTGGADTQYF; D: NA; V: TRBV7-2; size: few
CDR3: CAARGSTSGGYTF; D: NA; V: TRBV12-3/TRBV12-4; size: few
CDR3: CSARDERGSSYEQYF; D: TRBD2; V: TRBV20-1; size: few
CDR3: CASSPHVSEPPNTGELFF; D: NA; V: TRBV7-3; size: NA
CDR3: CASSRDTLTDTQYF; D: NA; V: TRBV4-3; size: few
CDR3: CSARTSRETQYF; D: TRBD2; V: TRBV20-1; size: NA
CDR3: CASSSWTGTGNTIYF; D: TRBD1; V: TRBV7-2; size: few
CDR3: CATTGIGPSGGFLAYEQYF; D: TRBD2; V: TRBV10-3; size: NA
CDR3: CASSPTGAGNTEAFF; D: TRBD1; V: TRBV5-1; size: NA
CDR3: CASSFSTGRSYNEQFF; D: TRBD2; V: TRBV11-2; size: few
CDR3: CASSQGLAGADTQYF; D: TRBD2; V: TRBV4-2; size: many
CDR3: CASTPERGRASTDTQYF; D: NA; V: TRBV12-3/TRBV12-4; size: NA
CDR3: CASSHSSGAYNEQFF; D: TRBD2; V: TRBV27; size: NA
CDR3: CASSRRGAERSPLHF; D: NA; V: TRBV7-9; size: NA
CDR3: CASSSPGPEETQYF; D: NA; V: TRBV7-2; size: NA
CDR3: CATSRVQGVTGELFF; D: NA; V: TRBV15; size: NA
CDR3: CASSLGLLTGNTIYF; D: NA; V: TRBV5-1; size: few
CDR3: CASSSRQGTGEQYF; D: TRBD1; V: TRBV5-4; size: NA
CDR3: CASSQGSASPLHF; D: NA; V: TRBV4-1; size: few
CDR3: CSVGHRPLAEAFF; D: NA; V: TRBV29-1; size: few
CDR3: CASIPLWGGREQFF; D: NA; V: TRBV7-2; size: NA
CDR3: CASSSRAGGFYGYTF; D: TRBD1; V: TRBV6-2/TRBV6-3; size: few
CDR3: CASSQGTGPSYEQYF; D: TRBD1; V: TRBV5-1; size: NA
CDR3: CASSDEAGTDTQYF; D: TRBD2; V: TRBV6-4; size: NA
CDR3: CASSIKETQYF; D: NA; V: TRBV19; size: few
CDR3: CSVDLIATGELFF; D: NA; V: TRBV29-1; size: NA
CDR3: CASSYNLGAETQYF; D: NA; V: TRBV6-2/TRBV6-3; size: NA
CDR3: CASSVEGGGKETQYF; D: NA; V: TRBV9; size: few
CDR3: CSANPRGPGANVLTF; D: NA; V: TRBV20-1; size: NA
CDR3: CASSLGADVYGYTF; D: NA; V: TRBV5-1; size: few
CDR3: CASSIDPGRTEAFF; D: NA; V: TRBV19; size: once
CDR3: CASSFLLSSGANVLTF; D: NA; V: TRBV27; size: NA
CDR3: CASSPRTGVQPQHF; D: TRBD1; V: TRBV12-3/TRBV12-4; size: once
CDR3: CSALQGLAGIYEQYF; D: TRBD2; V: TRBV20-1; size: few
CDR3: CASMVPLGSMNTEAFF; D: NA; V: TRBV2; size: NA